The next 21 T cell receptor beta chains were all read from a single sample in a study of T cells in Graves' hyperthyroidism and ophthalmopathy. It was RNA transcripts that yielded the amplified TCR beta CDR3 regions. TCR CDR3 regions were first amplified by RT-PCR with HTBI primers. TCRdb recomputed calls from the multiplex PCR reads with MiXCR, one row per CDR3 protein. This table has 500,000 to 600,000 distinct CDR3 sequences, approximately 16% appearing once. Sequenced input: blood. The receptors derive from a woman aged 18-30 years with Graves' hyperthyroidism.

This clonotype has just a few counts. This chain uses TRBV28 with TRBJ2-5; D gene unclear. The V end was cut by 3 bases, the J end by 7 bases, with 15 bases between. Germline CDR1 MDHEN, CDR2 SYDVKM. There are 14 residues in the CDR3. The CDR3 coding sequence is TGTGCCAGCAGTTTGATGGGCACTGTGGCGACCCAGTACTTC. Encoded protein: CASSLMGTVATQYF.

This clonotype showed up many times. The CDR3 is CASSYSGAFGNTQYF. The CDR3 region has the DNA TGTGCCAGCAGTTATAGCGGGGCGTTCGGAAATACGCAGTATTTT. This chain joins TRBV27 and TRBJ2-3, with TRBD2 matching 8 bases. Germline assignment: CDR1 MNHEY and CDR2 SMNVEV (reference sequence). This CDR3 comprises 15 residues. V gave up 4 bases and J gave up 7 bases; unmatched junction bases: 10.

This chain joins TRBV5-1 and TRBJ2-7, with 10 bases lining up with TRBD2. The ends lost 10 bases at V and 5 bases at J; junction bases unmatched: 9. There are 13 residues in the CDR3. Per the germline V gene, CDR1 is SGHRS and CDR2 is YFSETQ. CDR3 coding DNA: TGCGCCTCCCAGCGGGAGGGCCGCAACGAGCAGTACTTC. This translates into CASQREGRNEQYF.

The chain employs TRBV5-1 and TRBJ2-2, with D tentatively TRBD1 (5 bases). Per germline, CDR1 SGHRS and CDR2 YFSETQ. V lost 7 bases, J lost 0 bases, and 13 bases lay in between. This CDR3 region has 15 residues. CDR3 region: CASASSGSNTGELFF. The CDR3, as DNA: TGCGCCAGCGCTTCCTCAGGGTCGAACACCGGGGAGCTGTTTTTT.

This sequence joins TRBV25-1 and TRBJ1-3; TRBD1 aligns across 7 bases. The CDR3 is made up of 17 amino acids. In germline, CDR1 is MGHDK, CDR2 SYGVNS. Trimming at V came to 8 bases and at J to 0 bases, leaving 13 bases not matched to a gene. The CDR3 spells CASRRQGDVSSGNTIYF. CDR3 DNA sequence: TGTGCCAGCCGAAGGCAGGGGGACGTCTCCTCTGGAAACACCATATATTTT.

The chain recombines TRBV5-6 with TRBJ2-7; 8 bases map to TRBD2. The germline CDR1 and CDR2 sequences are SGHDT and YYEEEE. This CDR3 is built from 15 residues. V was clipped by 4 bases and J by 0 bases; unmatched bases: 6. The CDR3, as DNA: TGTGCCAGCAGCCCTAGCGGGCGCACCTCCTACGAGCAGTACTTC. Amino acids: CASSPSGRTSYEQYF.

The rearrangement uses TRBV20-1 and TRBJ2-3; D is ambiguous. Per the germline V gene, CDR1 is DFQATT and CDR2 is SNEGSKA (reference sequence). The CDR3 is 14 amino acids. V lost 0 bases and J 7 bases, leaving 14 bases between the germline ends. CDR3 region: CSARDSGLENTQYF. For the CDR3, the DNA is TGCAGTGCTAGAGATTCCGGGTTAGAAAATACGCAGTATTTT.

This clonotype occurred many times. V is TRBV20-1 and J is TRBJ2-7; 9 bases fit TRBD2. Germline CDR1 DFQATT, CDR2 SNEGSKA (reference sequence). J lost 4 bases, V lost 4 bases, and 5 bases had no gene match. The CDR3 sequence is 13 residues long. CDR3 nucleotides: TGCAGTGCTATGGGGACTAGCATTTACGAGCAGTACTTC. Its translation: CSAMGTSIYEQYF.

This clonotype came up many times. This chain uses TRBV12-3 or TRBV12-4 with TRBJ1-2, with a tentative D call TRBD1 (5 bases). V lost 5 bases, J lost 5 bases, and 9 bases lay in between. CDR3 length: 12 residues. The chain's CDR3 is CASSRGIYGYTF. The DNA for the CDR3 is TGTGCCAGCAGTCGGGGGATTTATGGCTACACCTTC.

This clonotype was observed at least ten times. The V call is TRBV11-2, the J call TRBJ2-1; 13 bases match TRBD2. CDR3 size: 20 residues. The junction had 11 bases not matched to a gene; V was cut back by 1 base and J by 2 bases. Germline CDR1 and CDR2: SGHAT and FQNNGV. CDR3 loop: CASSLVGGTSGKTTYNEQFF. Here the CDR3 DNA reads TGTGCCAGCAGCTTAGTTGGGGGGACTAGCGGGAAGACGACCTACAATGAGCAGTTCTTC.

This clonotype has a count of ten or more. The rearrangement links TRBV7-2 to TRBJ2-3; a weak D match, TRBD1 (5 bases). The germline CDR1 and CDR2 sequences are SGHTA and FQGNSA. This CDR3 contains 14 residues. The germline V and J ends were trimmed by 6 bases and 1 base, with 11 bases remaining between them. CDR3 region: CASRLGHGTDTQYF. Written as DNA, the CDR3 is TGTGCCAGCAGACTTGGACATGGCACAGATACGCAGTATTTT.

This clonotype has a handful of counts. The chain is built from TRBV12-3 or TRBV12-4 and TRBJ1-2; no reliable D call. The germline V and J ends were trimmed by 4 bases and 8 bases, with 14 bases remaining between them. The CDR3 consists of 13 residues. CDR3 in amino acids: CASSSSYSRGYTF. The CDR3 DNA reads TGTGCCAGCAGTTCGTCATATAGTCGAGGCTACACCTTC.

The chain joins TRBV29-1 to TRBJ2-7; TRBD1 aligns across 8 bases. The CDR3 is 13 residues long. Losses at the gene ends were 5 bases for V and 6 bases for J; bases not matched to a gene: 9. Germline V gene lookup returns CDR1 SQVTM and CDR2 ANQGSEA. Here the CDR3 DNA reads TGCAGCGTTCTGTGGACAGGGTTAGGCGAGCAGTACTTC. The encoded protein is CSVLWTGLGEQYF.

This clonotype was seen at least ten times. The V gene is TRBV11-3, the J gene TRBJ2-1; no clear D. This CDR3 has 13 residues. The V end lost 3 bases, the J end lost 6 bases, and 9 bases lay between the germline ends. The V gene's germline CDR1 is SGHNT and CDR2 YENEEA. The CDR3 is CASSFSPSNEQFF. The CDR3 DNA follows: TGTGCCAGCAGCTTTTCTCCGAGCAATGAGCAGTTCTTC.

This clonotype came up many times. The chain couples TRBV12-3 or TRBV12-4 to TRBJ2-7; perhaps TRBD2 as D (5 bases). Between the trimmed V and J ends, which lost 5 bases and 2 bases, there was a span of 13 bases. This CDR3 has 14 amino acids. The DNA for the CDR3 is TGTGCCAGCAGTCAAACGACGGGAACCTACGAGCAGTACTTC. It encodes CASSQTTGTYEQYF.

The CDR3 spells CASSSLGTGGVSYGYTF. DNA for the CDR3: TGTGCCAGCAGCTCGTTGGGGACAGGGGGCGTCTCCTATGGCTACACCTTC. V and J are TRBV12-3 or TRBV12-4 and TRBJ1-2, with 12 bases identical to TRBD1. V lost 6 bases to trimming and J lost 4 bases; unmatched junction nucleotides: 12. CDR3 length: 17 residues.

The chain recombines TRBV7-9 with TRBJ2-3, with TRBD2 as a possible D gene (6 bases). V shed 7 bases and J shed 2 bases, with 13 bases lying between them. Germline V lookup: CDR1 SEHNR, CDR2 FQNEAQ (reference sequence). CDR3 length: 14 amino acids. The CDR3, as DNA: TGTGCCAGCAACACGGGACTCACCACAGATACGCAGTATTTT. Its protein is CASNTGLTTDTQYF.

This clonotype was seen only a few times. The chain carries TRBV10-2 and TRBJ1-1, with D possibly matching TRBD1 (6 bases). The CDR3 has 15 residues. Trimming took 3 bases from V and 0 from J, leaving 11 bases between them. Germline CDR1 WSHSY, CDR2 SAAADI. The CDR3 here is CASSDPGAVNTEAFF. The DNA of the CDR3 is TGCGCCAGCAGTGATCCGGGGGCAGTGAACACTGAAGCTTTCTTT.

This clonotype was detected once. The gene calls are TRBV10-2 and TRBJ2-3, with 9 bases that match TRBD2. The V gene end was trimmed by 6 bases and the J gene end by 0 bases; junction bases not matched to a gene: 7. Per germline, CDR1 WSHSY and CDR2 SAAADI. The CDR3 consists of 16 residues. The CDR3 coding sequence is TGCGCCAGCAGAGGTAGCGGGGGTGCTAGCACAGATACGCAGTATTTT. It codes for CASRGSGGASTDTQYF.

In its sample, this clonotype was seen many times. The chain recombines TRBV6-1 with TRBJ2-3; a weak D match, TRBD2 (6 bases). CDR3 size: 12 residues. CDR1 and CDR2 (germline): MNHNS, SASEGT. Trimming removed 3 bases from V and 7 bases from J, with 8 bases in between. The CDR3 sequence: CASSEAGHTQYF. The CDR3 bases are TGTGCCAGCAGTGAGGCGGGACATACGCAGTATTTT.

The CDR3 nucleotides read TGTGCCAGCAGTGAAGCAAATGAAAAACTGTTTTTT. Its translation is CASSEANEKLFF. The chain couples TRBV6-1 to TRBJ1-4; D remains unclear. The CDR3 extends over 12 amino acids. Germline V gene sequence: CDR1 MNHNS, CDR2 SASEGT. Trimming took off 0 bases at V and 5 bases at J, with 1 base between the two ends.